A selection of T cell receptor beta chains follows, all from one sample in a study of cytomegalovirus exposure and HLA in healthy donors. Method: immunoSEQ multiplex PCR; TCRdb's copy keeps in-frame clones and lacks some. The sample consists of 150,000 to 200,000 clones, 90% to 97% of them appearing once. Sequenced input: PBMCs. The receptor set was obtained from a young woman in good health and CMV-seronegative. The CDR3 runs from the conserved cysteine through the conserved F or W. Each record gives: V gene, J gene, clone size, D gene, CDR3 DNA, CDR3 protein. A D gene is named only where the DNA matches it firmly. Clone size is shown for a subset of rows, as once, few, many or a class of expanded clone.

v_gene: TRBV10-2
j_gene: TRBJ2-7
abundance: once
d_gene: NA
CDR3nt: TGCGCCAGCGGGGGCACCTACGAGCAGTACTTC
CDR3aa: CASGGTYEQYF

v_gene: TRBV18
j_gene: TRBJ1-3
abundance: NA
d_gene: TRBD1
CDR3nt: TGTGCCAGCTCACCCACGACAGGGGACTCTGGAAACACCATATATTTT
CDR3aa: CASSPTTGDSGNTIYF

v_gene: TRBV29-1
j_gene: TRBJ2-1
abundance: NA
d_gene: TRBD2
CDR3nt: TGCAGCGTTGAAGACGGCGGGGGAAGAACATACAATGAGCAGTTCTTC
CDR3aa: CSVEDGGGRTYNEQFF

v_gene: TRBV6-5
j_gene: TRBJ1-2
abundance: NA
d_gene: NA
CDR3nt: TGTGCCAGCAGTTACGAAGGCGGGGGTTTGGGTGGCTACACCTTC
CDR3aa: CASSYEGGGLGGYTF

v_gene: TRBV11-2
j_gene: TRBJ2-1
abundance: NA
d_gene: NA
CDR3nt: TGTGCCAGCAGCTCGCCGGGGACTCCCTACAATGAGCAGTTCTTC
CDR3aa: CASSSPGTPYNEQFF

v_gene: TRBV5-4
j_gene: TRBJ1-1
abundance: once
d_gene: TRBD1
CDR3nt: TGTGCCAGCAGCTTGGAGGGGACAGGGAAAATGAACACTGAAGCTTTCTTT
CDR3aa: CASSLEGTGKMNTEAFF

v_gene: TRBV7-2
j_gene: TRBJ2-3
abundance: NA
d_gene: NA
CDR3nt: TGTGCCAGCAGCTTACAGGGGTTCTCCGACCTTGGTGCGCAGTATTTT
CDR3aa: CASSLQGFSDLGAQYF

v_gene: TRBV7-9
j_gene: TRBJ2-3
abundance: NA
d_gene: TRBD2
CDR3nt: TGTGCCAGCAGCTTAGGCGGGGGAGATACAGATACGCAGTATTTT
CDR3aa: CASSLGGGDTDTQYF

v_gene: TRBV4-3
j_gene: TRBJ2-3
abundance: NA
d_gene: NA
CDR3nt: TGCGCCAGCAGCCATACGGGGGACACAGATACGCAGTATTTT
CDR3aa: CASSHTGDTDTQYF

v_gene: TRBV10-3
j_gene: TRBJ1-2
abundance: NA
d_gene: NA
CDR3nt: TGTGCCATCAGTCTGCAGGCCGGGAATGGCTACACCTTC
CDR3aa: CAISLQAGNGYTF

v_gene: TRBV7-6
j_gene: TRBJ2-2
abundance: once
d_gene: NA
CDR3nt: TGTGCCAGCAGCCCGCAGAGGCCGAACACCGGGGAGCTGTTTTTT
CDR3aa: CASSPQRPNTGELFF

v_gene: TRBV7-3
j_gene: TRBJ1-1
abundance: NA
d_gene: NA
CDR3nt: TGTGCCAGCAGCTTAATCAGGGACACTGAAGCTTTCTTT
CDR3aa: CASSLIRDTEAFF

v_gene: TRBV30
j_gene: TRBJ1-5
abundance: once
d_gene: NA
CDR3nt: TGTGCCTGGAGTTACCCCCGGGGAGGGGAACAGCCCCAGCATTTT
CDR3aa: CAWSYPRGGEQPQHF

v_gene: TRBV7-3
j_gene: TRBJ2-1
abundance: NA
d_gene: NA
CDR3nt: TGTGCCAGCAGCTCGCAGGGGACGAGGGAGTACAATGAGCAGTTCTTC
CDR3aa: CASSSQGTREYNEQFF

v_gene: TRBV18
j_gene: TRBJ1-5
abundance: NA
d_gene: NA
CDR3nt: TGTGCCAGCTCACCACCCGGGGGGACCAATCAGCCCCAGCATTTT
CDR3aa: CASSPPGGTNQPQHF

v_gene: TRBV4-2
j_gene: TRBJ1-1
abundance: NA
d_gene: NA
CDR3nt: TGTGCCAGCAGCCAAGAGTCGAGACAGATGAACACTGAAGCTTTCTTT
CDR3aa: CASSQESRQMNTEAFF

v_gene: TRBV6-5
j_gene: TRBJ1-5
abundance: NA
d_gene: TRBD1
CDR3nt: TGTGCCAGCAGTTACAGGGGGCTACAGTTCAATCAGCCCCAGCATTTT
CDR3aa: CASSYRGLQFNQPQHF

v_gene: TRBV9
j_gene: TRBJ2-1
abundance: NA
d_gene: TRBD2
CDR3nt: TGTGCCAGCAGCAACCCGACTAGCGGGGGGGCCAATGAGCAGTTCTTC
CDR3aa: CASSNPTSGGANEQFF

v_gene: TRBV12-5
j_gene: TRBJ2-2
abundance: NA
d_gene: NA
CDR3nt: TGTGCTAGTGGAAACGGACAGCTCACCGGGGAGCTGTTTTTT
CDR3aa: CASGNGQLTGELFF

v_gene: TRBV5-1
j_gene: TRBJ2-5
abundance: NA
d_gene: TRBD2
CDR3nt: TGCGCCAGCCGGTTGCTAGCGGGGGGGCTGGGAGAGACCCAGTACTTC
CDR3aa: CASRLLAGGLGETQYF

v_gene: TRBV4-3
j_gene: TRBJ1-2
abundance: NA
d_gene: NA
CDR3nt: TGCGCCAGCAGCCCGACGCCGAGGGCTGGCTACACCTTC
CDR3aa: CASSPTPRAGYTF

v_gene: TRBV5-1
j_gene: TRBJ2-1
abundance: NA
d_gene: TRBD1
CDR3nt: TGCGCCAGCAGCTTGGGGGACAGGGGACACAATGAGCAGTTCTTC
CDR3aa: CASSLGDRGHNEQFF

v_gene: TRBV29-1
j_gene: TRBJ1-4
abundance: NA
d_gene: NA
CDR3nt: TGCAGCGTTGAAGATGGGGCGGGAGGACTGTTTTTT
CDR3aa: CSVEDGAGGLFF

v_gene: TRBV5-1
j_gene: TRBJ2-1
abundance: NA
d_gene: TRBD2
CDR3nt: TGCGCCAGCAGCCCTCCCGGGGGGACCTCCGATGAGCAGTTCTTC
CDR3aa: CASSPPGGTSDEQFF

v_gene: TRBV9
j_gene: TRBJ1-6
abundance: NA
d_gene: NA
CDR3nt: TGTGCCAGCAGCGTAGGGTCCTCTAATAATTCACCCCTCCACTTT
CDR3aa: CASSVGSSNNSPLHF

v_gene: TRBV6-6
j_gene: TRBJ1-3
abundance: NA
d_gene: NA
CDR3nt: TGTGCCAGCAGTCGGGACTTCCTGAGGGACACCATATATTTT
CDR3aa: CASSRDFLRDTIYF

v_gene: TRBV7-9
j_gene: TRBJ2-1
abundance: NA
d_gene: TRBD2
CDR3nt: TGTGCCAGCAGCTTAGGGCAGGGACTAGCCTACAATGAGCAGTTCTTC
CDR3aa: CASSLGQGLAYNEQFF

v_gene: TRBV6-6
j_gene: TRBJ2-3
abundance: NA
d_gene: NA
CDR3nt: TGTGCCAGTCAGGGGCACCCAAACACAGATACGCAGTATTTT
CDR3aa: CASQGHPNTDTQYF

v_gene: TRBV4-3
j_gene: TRBJ2-3
abundance: NA
d_gene: NA
CDR3nt: TGCGCCAGCAGCCAAGACGCCTATACCACAGATACGCAGTATTTT
CDR3aa: CASSQDAYTTDTQYF

v_gene: TRBV7-2
j_gene: TRBJ2-2
abundance: NA
d_gene: TRBD2
CDR3nt: TGTGCCAGCAGCCCTCTAGCGGCGGGCGCCGGGGAGCTGTTTTTT
CDR3aa: CASSPLAAGAGELFF

v_gene: TRBV2
j_gene: TRBJ2-7
abundance: once
d_gene: TRBD2
CDR3nt: TGTGCCAGCAGTGGACTAGCGGTTCGCGAGCAGTACTTC
CDR3aa: CASSGLAVREQYF

v_gene: TRBV14
j_gene: TRBJ2-1
abundance: NA
d_gene: TRBD2
CDR3nt: TGTGCCAGCAGTCCCCTAACGGGACTAGCGGATGACAATGAGCAGTTCTTC
CDR3aa: CASSPLTGLADDNEQFF

v_gene: TRBV18
j_gene: TRBJ1-2
abundance: NA
d_gene: TRBD1
CDR3nt: TGTGCCAGCTCACCACCGAATTGGTCGGGACAGGCATCCTATGGCTACACCTTC
CDR3aa: CASSPPNWSGQASYGYTF

v_gene: TRBV30
j_gene: TRBJ2-3
abundance: NA
d_gene: NA
CDR3nt: TGTGCCTGGACCCTTGGGGCGGGGTCGGGGTGGGCGCAGTATTTT
CDR3aa: CAWTLGAGSGWAQYF

v_gene: TRBV6-1
j_gene: TRBJ1-2
abundance: NA
d_gene: NA
CDR3nt: TGTGCCAGCAGTGGCCAGACAGGAGCGAACTATGGCTACACCTTC
CDR3aa: CASSGQTGANYGYTF

v_gene: TRBV7-8
j_gene: TRBJ1-2
abundance: NA
d_gene: NA
CDR3nt: TGTGCCAGCAGCTTATCAGGTCTCTATGGCTACACCTTC
CDR3aa: CASSLSGLYGYTF

v_gene: TRBV7-2
j_gene: TRBJ2-3
abundance: NA
d_gene: TRBD1
CDR3nt: TGTGCCAGCAGCGAAGCCGGGACAGGGGGCGCGAATACGCAGTATTTT
CDR3aa: CASSEAGTGGANTQYF

v_gene: TRBV19
j_gene: TRBJ2-7
abundance: NA
d_gene: NA
CDR3nt: TGTGCCAGTACAAAAAAGGGGGCCTGGCCGGGGGCCTACGAGCAGTACTTC
CDR3aa: CASTKKGAWPGAYEQYF

v_gene: TRBV6-6
j_gene: TRBJ2-3
abundance: NA
d_gene: TRBD2
CDR3nt: TGTGCCAGCAGTGCAACTAGCGGGGGGGCGGGTACGCAGTATTTT
CDR3aa: CASSATSGGAGTQYF

v_gene: TRBV2
j_gene: TRBJ1-2
abundance: NA
d_gene: NA
CDR3nt: TGTGCCAGCAGTCTGGGAGCTAACTATGGCTACACCTTC
CDR3aa: CASSLGANYGYTF

v_gene: TRBV5-1
j_gene: TRBJ2-7
abundance: NA
d_gene: TRBD1
CDR3nt: TGCGCCAGCAGCTTGGAAGGGACAGAACTTTACGAGCAGTACTTC
CDR3aa: CASSLEGTELYEQYF